This T cell receptor (beta chain) was profiled in a study of blood T cell repertoires in COVID-19. TCRdb's copy holds only in-frame clones and misses some; the assay was immunoSEQ multiplex PCR. This sample has roughly 410,000 clones; approximately 87% occur once, and the top ten carry about 2.3%. This clone was observed at least ten times. Germline CDR1 and CDR2: SEHNR and FQNEAQ (reference sequence). The CDR3 spans 17 residues. After removal of 3 bases from V and 4 bases from J, the junction contained 11 bases not matched to a gene. J is TRBJ2-3 and V is TRBV7-9, with 9 nucleotides matching TRBD1. The sample taken for sequencing was peripheral blood. The source of this sequence is a woman in her sixties with COVID-19, enrolled during active disease. In nucleotides, the CDR3 is TGTGCCAGCAGCTTCCCTTGGGGGGACAGGGACCCAGATACGCAGTATTTT. Protein product: CASSFPWGDRDPDTQYF. Drawing the rest from reference TRBV7-9 and TRBJ2-3, the complete variable domain is DTGVSQNPRHKITKRGQNVTFRCDPISEHNRLYWYRQTLGQGPEFLTYFQNEAQLEKSRLLSDRFSAERPKGSFSTLEIQRTEQGDSAMYLCASSFPWGDRDPDTQYFGPGTRLTVL.